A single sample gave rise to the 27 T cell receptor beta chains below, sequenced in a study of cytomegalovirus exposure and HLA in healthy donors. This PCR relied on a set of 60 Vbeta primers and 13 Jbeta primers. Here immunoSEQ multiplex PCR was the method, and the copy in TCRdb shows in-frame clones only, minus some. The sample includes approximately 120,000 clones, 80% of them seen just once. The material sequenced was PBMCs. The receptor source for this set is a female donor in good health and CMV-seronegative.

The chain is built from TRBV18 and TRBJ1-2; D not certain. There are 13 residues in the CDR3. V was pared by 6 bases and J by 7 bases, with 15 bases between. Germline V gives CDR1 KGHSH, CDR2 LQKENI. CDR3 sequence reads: CASSLSESGGYTF. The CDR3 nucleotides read TGTGCCAGCTCGCTGTCAGAGAGCGGTGGCTACACCTTC. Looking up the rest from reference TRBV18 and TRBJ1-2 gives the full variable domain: NAGVMQNPRHLVRRRGQEARLRCSPMKGHSHVYWYRQLPEEGLKFMVYLQKENIIDESGMPKERFSAEFPKEGPSILRIQQVVRGDSAAYFCASSLSESGGYTFGSGTRLTVV.

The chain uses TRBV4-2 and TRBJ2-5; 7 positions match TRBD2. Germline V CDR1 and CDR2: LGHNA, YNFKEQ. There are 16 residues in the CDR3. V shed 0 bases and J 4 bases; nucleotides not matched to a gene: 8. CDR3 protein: CASSQDYGAGSETQYF. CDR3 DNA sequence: TGTGCCAGCAGCCAAGATTACGGAGCGGGATCAGAGACCCAGTACTTC.

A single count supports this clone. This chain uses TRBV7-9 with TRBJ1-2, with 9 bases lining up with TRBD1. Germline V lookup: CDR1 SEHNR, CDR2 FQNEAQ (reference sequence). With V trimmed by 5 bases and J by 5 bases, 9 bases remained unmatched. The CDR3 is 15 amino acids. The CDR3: CASSRPDRGNYGYTF. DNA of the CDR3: TGTGCCAGCAGCCGTCCGGACAGGGGAAATTATGGCTACACCTTC.

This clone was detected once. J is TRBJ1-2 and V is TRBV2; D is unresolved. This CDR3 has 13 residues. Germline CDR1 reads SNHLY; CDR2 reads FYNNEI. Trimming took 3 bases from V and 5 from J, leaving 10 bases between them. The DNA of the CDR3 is TGTGCCAGCAGTGAGTCCCCGGGGTATGGCTACACCTTC. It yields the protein CASSESPGYGYTF.

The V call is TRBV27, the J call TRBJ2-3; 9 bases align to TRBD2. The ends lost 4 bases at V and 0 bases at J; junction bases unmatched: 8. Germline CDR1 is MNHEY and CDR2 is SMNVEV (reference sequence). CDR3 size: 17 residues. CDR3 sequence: CASSYLAGYASTDTQYF. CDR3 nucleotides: TGTGCCAGCAGTTACCTAGCGGGGTATGCTAGCACAGATACGCAGTATTTT.

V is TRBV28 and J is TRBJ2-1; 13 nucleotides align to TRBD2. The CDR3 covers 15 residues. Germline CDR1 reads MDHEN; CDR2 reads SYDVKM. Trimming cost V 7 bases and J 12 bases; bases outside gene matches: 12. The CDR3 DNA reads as TGTGCCAGCAATCCCGGACTAGCGGGAGCTGGGTGGCAGTTCTTC. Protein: CASNPGLAGAGWQFF.

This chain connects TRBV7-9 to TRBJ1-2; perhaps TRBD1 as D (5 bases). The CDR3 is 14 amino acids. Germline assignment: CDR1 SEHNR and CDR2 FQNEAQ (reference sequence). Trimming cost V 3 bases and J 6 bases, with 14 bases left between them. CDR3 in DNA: TGTGCCAGCAGCTTCACCCCAGGGACTAATGGCTACACCTTC. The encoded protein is CASSFTPGTNGYTF.

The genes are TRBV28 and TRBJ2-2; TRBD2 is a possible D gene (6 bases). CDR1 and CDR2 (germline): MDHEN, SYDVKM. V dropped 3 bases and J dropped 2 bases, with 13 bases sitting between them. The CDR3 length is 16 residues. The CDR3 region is CASSFWSGSNTGELFF. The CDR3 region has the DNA TGTGCCAGCAGTTTTTGGAGCGGGTCCAACACCGGGGAGCTGTTTTTT.

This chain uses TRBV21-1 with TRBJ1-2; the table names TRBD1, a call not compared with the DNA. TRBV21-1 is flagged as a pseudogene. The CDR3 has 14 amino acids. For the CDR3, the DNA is TGTGCCAGCAGCAAAGTCCCGACACGCTATGGCTACACCTTC. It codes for CASSKVPTRYGYTF.

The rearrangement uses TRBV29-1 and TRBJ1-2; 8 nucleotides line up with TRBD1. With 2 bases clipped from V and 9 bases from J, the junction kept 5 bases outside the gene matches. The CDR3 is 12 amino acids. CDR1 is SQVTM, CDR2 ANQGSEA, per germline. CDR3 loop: CSVESTGGSYTF. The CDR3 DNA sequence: TGCAGCGTTGAATCTACAGGGGGAAGCTACACCTTC.

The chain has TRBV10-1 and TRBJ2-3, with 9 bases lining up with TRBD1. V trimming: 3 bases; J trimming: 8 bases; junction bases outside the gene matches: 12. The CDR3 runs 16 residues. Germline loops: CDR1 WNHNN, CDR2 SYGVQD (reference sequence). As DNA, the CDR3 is TGCGCCAGCAGTGACCACGGACAGGGGCGCCGGAGTACGCAGTATTTT. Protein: CASSDHGQGRRSTQYF.

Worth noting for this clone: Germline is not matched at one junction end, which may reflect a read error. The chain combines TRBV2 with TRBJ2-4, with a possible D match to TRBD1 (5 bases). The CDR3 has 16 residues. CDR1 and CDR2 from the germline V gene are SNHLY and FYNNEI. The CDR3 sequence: CASSEVGRALQNSQYF. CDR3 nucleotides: TGTGCCAGCAGTGAAGTGGGCAGGGCCCTTCAAAACAGTCAGTACTTC.

In nucleotides, the CDR3 is TGTGCCAGCAGTCCCGACAGGGGGCGCACAGATACGCAGTATTTT. This encodes CASSPDRGRTDTQYF. The rearrangement links TRBV28 to TRBJ2-3, with TRBD1 matching over 10 bases. This CDR3 is 15 amino acids long. The V gene end was trimmed by 5 bases and the J gene end by 1 base; junction bases not matched to a gene: 3. Germline CDR1 MDHEN, CDR2 SYDVKM.

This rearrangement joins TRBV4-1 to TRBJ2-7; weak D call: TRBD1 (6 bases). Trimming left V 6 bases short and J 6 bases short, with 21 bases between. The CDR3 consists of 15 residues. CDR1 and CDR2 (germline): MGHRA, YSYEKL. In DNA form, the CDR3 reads TGCGCCAGCAGGGAGGTGGGGGCGCAACTCTCCGAGCAGTACTTC. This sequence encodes CASREVGAQLSEQYF.

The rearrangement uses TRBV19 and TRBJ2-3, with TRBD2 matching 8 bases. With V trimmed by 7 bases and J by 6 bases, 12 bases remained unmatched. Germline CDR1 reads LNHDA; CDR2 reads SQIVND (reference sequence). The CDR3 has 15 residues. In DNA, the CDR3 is TGTGCCAGTACCTATACGGGACTAGGGGCCGATACGCAGTATTTT. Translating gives CASTYTGLGADTQYF.

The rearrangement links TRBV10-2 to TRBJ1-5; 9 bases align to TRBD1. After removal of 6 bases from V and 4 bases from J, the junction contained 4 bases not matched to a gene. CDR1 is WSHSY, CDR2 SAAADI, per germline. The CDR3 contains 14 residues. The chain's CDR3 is CASSLGQGNQPQHF. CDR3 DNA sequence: TGCGCCAGCAGCCTCGGACAGGGGAATCAGCCCCAGCATTTT.

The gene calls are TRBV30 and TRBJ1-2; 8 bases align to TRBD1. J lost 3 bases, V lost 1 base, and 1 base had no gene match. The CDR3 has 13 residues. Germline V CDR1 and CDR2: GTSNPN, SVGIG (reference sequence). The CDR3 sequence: CAWSGTGHYGYTF. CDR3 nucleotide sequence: TGTGCCTGGAGTGGGACAGGGCACTATGGCTACACCTTC.

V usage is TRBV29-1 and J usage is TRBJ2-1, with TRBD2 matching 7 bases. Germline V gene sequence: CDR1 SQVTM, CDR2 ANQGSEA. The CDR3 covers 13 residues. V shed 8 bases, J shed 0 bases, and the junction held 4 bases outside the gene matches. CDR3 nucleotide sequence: TGCAGCACGCGGGGGACCTCCTACAATGAGCAGTTCTTC. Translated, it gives CSTRGTSYNEQFF.

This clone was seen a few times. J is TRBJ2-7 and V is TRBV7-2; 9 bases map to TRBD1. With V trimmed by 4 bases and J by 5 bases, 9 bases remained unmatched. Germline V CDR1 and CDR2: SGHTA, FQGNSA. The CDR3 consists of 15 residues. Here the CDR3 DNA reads TGTGCCAGCAGCTATTACAGGGGGCGCGGTAACGAGCAGTACTTC. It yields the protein CASSYYRGRGNEQYF.

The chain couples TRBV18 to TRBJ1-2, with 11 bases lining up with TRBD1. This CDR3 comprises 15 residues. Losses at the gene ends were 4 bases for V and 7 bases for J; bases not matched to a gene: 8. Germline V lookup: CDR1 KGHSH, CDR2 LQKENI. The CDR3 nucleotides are TGTGCCAGCTCACGCCCGGGACAGGGGGTTTTTGGCTACACCTTC. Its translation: CASSRPGQGVFGYTF.

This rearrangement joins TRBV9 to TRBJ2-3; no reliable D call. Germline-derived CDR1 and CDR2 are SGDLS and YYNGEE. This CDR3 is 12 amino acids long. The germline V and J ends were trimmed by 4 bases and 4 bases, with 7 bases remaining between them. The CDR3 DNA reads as TGTGCCAGCAGCCCCGGTTCAGATACGCAGTATTTT. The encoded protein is CASSPGSDTQYF.

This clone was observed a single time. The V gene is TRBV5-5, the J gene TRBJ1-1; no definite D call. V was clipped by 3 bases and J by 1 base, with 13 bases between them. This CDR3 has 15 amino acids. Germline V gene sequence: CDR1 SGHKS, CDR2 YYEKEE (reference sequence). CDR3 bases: TGTGCCAGCAGCTCAGATGGCTTCAGGAACACTGAAGCTTTCTTT. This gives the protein CASSSDGFRNTEAFF. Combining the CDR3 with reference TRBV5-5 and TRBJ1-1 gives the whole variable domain DAGVTQSPTHLIKTRGQQVTLRCSPISGHKSVSWYQQVLGQGPQFIFQYYEKEERGRGNFPDRFSARQFPNYSSELNVNALLLGDSALYLCASSSDGFRNTEAFFGQGTRLTVV.

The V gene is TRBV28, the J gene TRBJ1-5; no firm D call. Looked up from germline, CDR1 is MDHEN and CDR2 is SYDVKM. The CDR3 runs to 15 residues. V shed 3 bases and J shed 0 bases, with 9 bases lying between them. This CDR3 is CASSFVPNSNQPQHF. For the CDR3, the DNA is TGTGCCAGCAGTTTTGTTCCTAATAGCAATCAGCCCCAGCATTTT.

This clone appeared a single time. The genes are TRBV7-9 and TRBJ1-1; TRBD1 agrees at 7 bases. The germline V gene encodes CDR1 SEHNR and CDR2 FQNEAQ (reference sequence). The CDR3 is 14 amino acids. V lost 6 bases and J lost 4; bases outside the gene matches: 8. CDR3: CASSLDRAATEAFF. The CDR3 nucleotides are TGTGCCAGCAGTCTTGACAGGGCGGCCACTGAAGCTTTCTTT.

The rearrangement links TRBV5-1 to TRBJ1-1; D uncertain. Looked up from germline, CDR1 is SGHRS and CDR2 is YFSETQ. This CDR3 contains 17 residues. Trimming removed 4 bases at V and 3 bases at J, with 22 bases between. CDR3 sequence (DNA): TGCGCCAGCAGCCCGAGGGCGTTTTCCCCATATGACACTGAAGCTTTCTTT. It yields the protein CASSPRAFSPYDTEAFF.

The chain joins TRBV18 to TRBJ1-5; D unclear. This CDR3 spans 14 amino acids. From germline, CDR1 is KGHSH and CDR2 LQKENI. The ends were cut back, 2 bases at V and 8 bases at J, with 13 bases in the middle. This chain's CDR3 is CASSPAAAEEPQHF. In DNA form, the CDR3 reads TGTGCCAGCTCACCAGCGGCGGCCGAGGAGCCCCAGCATTTT.

Here the CDR3 reads CASSLALAGGTDTQYF. The CDR3 nucleotides are TGCGCCAGCAGCTTGGCTCTAGCGGGGGGCACAGATACGCAGTATTTT. The chain uses TRBV5-1 and TRBJ2-3; 10 nucleotides match TRBD2. With V trimmed by 0 bases and J by 1 base, 2 bases remained unmatched. The CDR3 is made up of 16 amino acids. Germline values: CDR1 SGHRS, CDR2 YFSETQ.